The 13 T cell receptor beta chains below all came from one sample that was sequenced in a study of shared clonotypes between healthy human individuals. The data were produced by immunoSEQ multiplex PCR, yet TCRdb's version contains in-frame clones alone and is incomplete. The sample yields about 2 million clones, 85% to 95% seen once. CD45RO-negative, CCR7-selected cells formed the naive CD8 fraction, which excluded terminally differentiated effector memory CD45RA+ cells. The sequencing input was naive CD8+ T cells sorted from blood. Every receptor here comes from a man between 18 and 35 years old in good health.

This sequence joins TRBV7-9 and TRBJ2-3; D uncertain. Germline V gene lookup returns CDR1 SEHNR and CDR2 FQNEAQ (reference sequence). Trimming removed 3 bases from V and 2 bases from J, with 15 bases in between. The CDR3 consists of 16 residues. The CDR3 coding sequence is TGTGCCAGCAGCTTCCCGGGTACCAACCCCACAGATACGCAGTATTTT. As protein: CASSFPGTNPTDTQYF.

The V gene is TRBV6-1, the J gene TRBJ2-2; maybe TRBD2 (6 bases). This CDR3 spans 17 amino acids. Between the trimmed V and J ends, which lost 2 bases and 2 bases, there was a span of 15 bases. CDR1 is MNHNS, CDR2 SASEGT, per germline. The CDR3 region has the DNA TGTGCCAGCAGTGAATTGGTCGGGGGTATAAACACCGGGGAGCTGTTTTTT. This sequence encodes CASSELVGGINTGELFF.

The chain links TRBV28 to TRBJ2-1; 8 nucleotides agree with TRBD2. The junction had 6 bases not matched to a gene; V was cut back by 2 bases and J by 0 bases. The germline CDR1 and CDR2 sequences are MDHEN and SYDVKM. This CDR3 spans 17 amino acids. The CDR3 DNA follows: TGTGCCAGCAGTTTACTCAGCGGGGGCAGCTCCTACAATGAGCAGTTCTTC. Its protein product is CASSLLSGGSSYNEQFF.

This clone was observed a single time. The chain uses TRBV25-1 and TRBJ2-2, with 9 bases matching TRBD1. V lost 6 bases to trimming and J lost 7 bases; unmatched junction nucleotides: 12. The CDR3 sequence is 16 residues long. CDR1 and CDR2 (germline): MGHDK, SYGVNS. CDR3 sequence reads: CASSPGTGGFGGELFF. In DNA form, the CDR3 reads TGTGCCAGCAGCCCGGGAACAGGGGGCTTTGGCGGGGAGCTGTTTTTT.

This chain connects TRBV10-3 to TRBJ1-3; unclear D gene. The germline V and J ends were trimmed by 10 bases and 0 bases, with 13 bases remaining between them. This CDR3 is 14 amino acids long. The germline CDR1 and CDR2 sequences are ENHRY and SYGVKD. This chain's CDR3 is CATVSGVSGNTIYF. Here the CDR3 DNA reads TGTGCCACTGTTTCTGGAGTCTCTGGAAACACCATATATTTT.

This sequence joins TRBV4-1 and TRBJ2-1, with TRBD2 matching 11 bases. CDR3 length equals 19 residues. Germline lookup yields CDR1 MGHRA and CDR2 YSYEKL. Trimming at V came to 7 bases and at J to 3 bases, leaving 17 bases not matched to a gene. In DNA, the CDR3 is TGCGCCAGCACCCCCATGGTTAGCGGGGGGGGTGGTCTCTACAATGAGCAGTTCTTC. It translates to CASTPMVSGGGGLYNEQFF.

In its sample, this clone was seen once. The chain uses TRBV9 and TRBJ2-7, with D maybe TRBD2 (6 bases). The CDR3 extends over 15 amino acids. The V end was cut by 3 bases, the J end by 2 bases, with 15 bases between. From germline, CDR1 is SGDLS and CDR2 YYNGEE. The CDR3 DNA is TGTGCCAGCAGCGAGGGTGGCGGGACCACCTACGAGCAGTACTTC. Protein product: CASSEGGGTTYEQYF.

The rearrangement uses TRBV7-8 and TRBJ2-5; D may be TRBD1 or TRBD2 (6 bases each). Trimming shortened V by 1 base and J by 4 bases, and 13 bases separated the two germline ends. The germline CDR1 and CDR2 sequences are SGHVS and FQNEAQ. The CDR3 is 15 amino acids. CDR3 sequence (DNA): TGTGCCAGCAGCTTAGGGGACGGGGGCTCAGAGACCCAGTACTTC. Translation: CASSLGDGGSETQYF.

This chain uses TRBV21-1 with TRBJ2-7; TRBD2 reflects the table's D call only, with no check against the DNA. TRBV21-1 is tagged as a pseudogene. The CDR3 is made up of 22 amino acids. CDR3 amino acids: CASSKDDGAASTSRDSTYEQYF. CDR3 DNA: TGTGCCAGCAGCAAAGACGACGGGGCAGCTTCAACTTCCAGGGACTCTACCTACGAGCAGTACTTC.

This chain joins TRBV28 and TRBJ2-3, with TRBD1 as a possible D gene (6 bases). The V end lost 10 bases, the J end lost 2 bases, and 19 bases lay between the germline ends. This CDR3 is built from 15 residues. Germline-derived CDR1 and CDR2 are MDHEN and SYDVKM. The CDR3: CATASGTPNTDTQYF. In DNA form, the CDR3 reads TGTGCCACCGCCTCCGGGACACCTAACACAGATACGCAGTATTTT. Using reference TRBV28 and TRBJ2-3 for the parts outside the CDR3, the full variable domain is DVKVTQSSRYLVKRTGEKVFLECVQDMDHENMFWYRQDPGLGLRLIYFSYDVKMKEKGDIPEGYSVSREKKERFSLILESASTNQTSMYLCATASGTPNTDTQYFGPGTRLTVL.

With regard to this clone: At the DNA level, this CDR3 is encoded by other sequences in the same sample as well. The chain employs TRBV30 and TRBJ1-1, with 8 bases aligning to TRBD1. The V and J ends lost 0 bases and 5 bases, in that order; junction bases with no gene match: 2. This CDR3 spans 13 amino acids. In germline, CDR1 is GTSNPN, CDR2 SVGIG (reference sequence). CDR3 sequence reads: CAWSVDRETEAFF. Written as DNA, the CDR3 is TGTGCCTGGAGTGTGGACAGGGAGACTGAAGCTTTCTTT.

The chain employs TRBV9 and TRBJ2-2; possible D gene TRBD1, 5 bases. The CDR3 is 11 residues long. Germline loops: CDR1 SGDLS, CDR2 YYNGEE. V lost 5 bases, J lost 6 bases, and 5 bases lay in between. CDR3 nucleotides: TGTGCCAGCAGAGGGGCCGGGGAGCTGTTTTTT. Translation: CASRGAGELFF.

The V gene is TRBV5-4, the J gene TRBJ2-5; D remains unclear. The V end lost 0 bases, the J end lost 2 bases, and 14 bases lay between the germline ends. The CDR3 contains 16 residues. Per germline, CDR1 SGHNT and CDR2 YYREEE (reference sequence). The CDR3 region is CASSLEGLAGQETQYF. In nucleotides, the CDR3 is TGTGCCAGCAGCTTGGAAGGGTTGGCTGGTCAAGAGACCCAGTACTTC. The whole variable domain, remainder taken from reference TRBV5-4 and TRBJ2-5, is ETGVTQSPTHLIKTRGQQVTLRCSSQSGHNTVSWYQQALGQGPQFIFQYYREEENGRGNFPPRFSGLQFPNYSSELNVNALELDDSALYLCASSLEGLAGQETQYFGPGTRLLVL.